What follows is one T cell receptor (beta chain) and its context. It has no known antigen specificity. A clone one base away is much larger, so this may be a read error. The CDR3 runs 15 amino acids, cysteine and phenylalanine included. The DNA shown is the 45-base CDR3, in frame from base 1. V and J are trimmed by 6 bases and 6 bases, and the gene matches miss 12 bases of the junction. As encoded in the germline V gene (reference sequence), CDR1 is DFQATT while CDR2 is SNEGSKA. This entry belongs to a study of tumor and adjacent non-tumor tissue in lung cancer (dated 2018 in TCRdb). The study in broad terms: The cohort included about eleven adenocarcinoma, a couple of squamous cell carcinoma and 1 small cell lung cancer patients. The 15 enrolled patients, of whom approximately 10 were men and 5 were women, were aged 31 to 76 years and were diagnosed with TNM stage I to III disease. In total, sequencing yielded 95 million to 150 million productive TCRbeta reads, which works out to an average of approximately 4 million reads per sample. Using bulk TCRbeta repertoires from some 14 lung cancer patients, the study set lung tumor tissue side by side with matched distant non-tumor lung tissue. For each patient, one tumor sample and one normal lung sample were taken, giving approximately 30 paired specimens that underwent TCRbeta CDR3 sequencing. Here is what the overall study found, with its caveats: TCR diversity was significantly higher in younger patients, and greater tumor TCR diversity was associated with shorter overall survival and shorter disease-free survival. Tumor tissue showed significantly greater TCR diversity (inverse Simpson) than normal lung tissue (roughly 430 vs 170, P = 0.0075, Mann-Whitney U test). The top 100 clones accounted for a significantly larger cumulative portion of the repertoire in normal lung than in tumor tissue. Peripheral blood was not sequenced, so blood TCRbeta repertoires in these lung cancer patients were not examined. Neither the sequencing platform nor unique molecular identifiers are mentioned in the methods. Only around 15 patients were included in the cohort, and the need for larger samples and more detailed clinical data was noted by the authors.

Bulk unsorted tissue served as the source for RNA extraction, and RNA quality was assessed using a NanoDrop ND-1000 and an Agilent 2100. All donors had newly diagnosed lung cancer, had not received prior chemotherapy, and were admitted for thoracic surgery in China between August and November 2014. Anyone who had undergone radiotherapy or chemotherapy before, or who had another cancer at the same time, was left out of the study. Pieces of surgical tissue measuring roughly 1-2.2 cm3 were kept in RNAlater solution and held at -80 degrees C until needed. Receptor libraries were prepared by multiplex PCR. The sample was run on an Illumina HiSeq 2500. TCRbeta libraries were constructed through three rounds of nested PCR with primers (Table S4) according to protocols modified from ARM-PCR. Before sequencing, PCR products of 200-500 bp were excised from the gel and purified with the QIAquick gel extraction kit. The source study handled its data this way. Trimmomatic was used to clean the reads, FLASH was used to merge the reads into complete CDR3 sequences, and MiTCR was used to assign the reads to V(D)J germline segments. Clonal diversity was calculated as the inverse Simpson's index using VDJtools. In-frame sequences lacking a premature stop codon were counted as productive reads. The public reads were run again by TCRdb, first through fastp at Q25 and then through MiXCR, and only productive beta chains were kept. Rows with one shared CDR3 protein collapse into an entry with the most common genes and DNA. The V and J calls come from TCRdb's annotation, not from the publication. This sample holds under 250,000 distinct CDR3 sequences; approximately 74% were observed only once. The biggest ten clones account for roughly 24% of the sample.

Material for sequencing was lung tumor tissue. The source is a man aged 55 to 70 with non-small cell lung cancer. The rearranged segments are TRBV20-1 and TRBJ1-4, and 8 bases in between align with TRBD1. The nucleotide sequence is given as TGCAGTGCAAGCGGAGCCAGGGGGCGGGATGAAAAACTGTTTTTT. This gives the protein CSASGARGRDEKLFF.